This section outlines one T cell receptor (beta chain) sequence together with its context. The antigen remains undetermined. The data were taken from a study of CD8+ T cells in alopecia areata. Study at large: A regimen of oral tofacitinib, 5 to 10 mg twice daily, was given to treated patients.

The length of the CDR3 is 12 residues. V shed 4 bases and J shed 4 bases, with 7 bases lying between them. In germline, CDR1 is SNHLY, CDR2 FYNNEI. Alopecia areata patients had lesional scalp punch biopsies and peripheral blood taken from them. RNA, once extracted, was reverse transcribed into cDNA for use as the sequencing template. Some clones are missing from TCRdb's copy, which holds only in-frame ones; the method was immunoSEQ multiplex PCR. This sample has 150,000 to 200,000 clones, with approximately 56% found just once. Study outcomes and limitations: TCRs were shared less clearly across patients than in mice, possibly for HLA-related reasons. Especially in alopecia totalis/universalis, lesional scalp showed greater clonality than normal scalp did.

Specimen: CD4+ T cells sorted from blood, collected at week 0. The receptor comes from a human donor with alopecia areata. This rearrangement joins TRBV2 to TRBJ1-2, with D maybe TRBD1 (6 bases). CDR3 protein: CASSAGVYGYTF. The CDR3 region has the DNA TGTGCCAGCAGTGCAGGGGTCTATGGCTACACCTTC.